The 6 T cell receptor beta chains below were found in one sample sequenced in a study of response to subunit inactivated influenza vaccine. TCRdb recomputed calls from the RT-PCR reads with MiXCR, one row per CDR3 protein. The sample has over 150,000 distinct CDR3 sequences, around a tenth seen once. The starting material was CD8+ T cells sorted from PBMCs, obtained 23 months after vaccination. The receptors derive from a man between 45 and 75 years old who received an inactivated influenza vaccine.

This clonotype showed up just a few times. The J gene is TRBJ2-2, the V gene TRBV20-1, with 9 bases matching TRBD2. CDR3 length: 16 residues. The V gene end was trimmed by 2 bases and the J gene end by 4 bases; junction bases not matched to a gene: 8. Germline CDR1 is DFQATT and CDR2 is SNEGSKA (reference sequence). The CDR3 region has the DNA TGCAGTGCTAGATCCGCGGGCGGGAGGGTCACCGGGGAGCTGTTTTTT. Its translation is CSARSAGGRVTGELFF.

V gene TRBV5-6 combines with J gene TRBJ2-3; no clear D gene. Trimming took 1 base from V and 0 from J, leaving 6 bases between them. In germline, CDR1 is SGHDT, CDR2 YYEEEE. This CDR3 region has 14 residues. CDR3 coding DNA: TGTGCCAGCAGCTTGTGGCCGAGCACAGATACGCAGTATTTT. Translating it yields CASSLWPSTDTQYF.

This clonotype was found many times. The gene calls are TRBV2 and TRBJ2-2; no reliable D call. This CDR3 is built from 14 residues. Trimming shortened V by 7 bases and J by 4 bases, and 13 bases separated the two germline ends. The germline V gene encodes CDR1 SNHLY and CDR2 FYNNEI. The CDR3 sequence is CASKRESPTGELFF. CDR3 nucleotides: TGTGCCAGCAAAAGAGAAAGCCCCACCGGGGAGCTGTTTTTT.

The gene calls are TRBV9 and TRBJ2-1, with 7 nucleotides matching TRBD2. CDR1 SGDLS and CDR2 YYNGEE come from the germline V gene. V lost 2 bases to trimming and J lost 8 bases; unmatched junction nucleotides: 10. The CDR3 loop spans 15 amino acids. The CDR3 here is CASSVSGGGTDEQFF. The CDR3, as DNA: TGTGCCAGCAGCGTGTCTGGCGGGGGTACTGATGAGCAGTTCTTC.

The table lists this clonotype with a few counts. The chain recombines TRBV6-2 or TRBV6-3 with TRBJ2-7, with D perhaps assigned TRBD1 or TRBD2 (5 bases each). Trimming cost V 6 bases and J 5 bases, with 23 bases left between them. Per germline, CDR1 MNHEY and CDR2 SVGEGT. The CDR3 runs 16 residues. The CDR3 nucleotides are TGTGCCAGCAGAGAACCCTGGGCCATTGGGGGAGACGAGCAGTACTTC. Its translation: CASREPWAIGGDEQYF.

J is TRBJ2-2 and V is TRBV6-5, with 9 positions matching TRBD1. Looked up from germline, CDR1 is MNHEY and CDR2 is SVGAGI. V dropped 1 base and J dropped 4; count of bases not matched to a gene: 7. The CDR3 has 17 amino acids. CDR3 sequence reads: CASSYFRTGAFTGELFF. CDR3 coding DNA: TGTGCCAGCAGTTACTTCCGGACAGGGGCCTTCACCGGGGAGCTGTTTTTT.